Ten or more counts support the clone carrying this T cell receptor (beta chain). Its cognate antigen is unknown. V lost 3 bases to trimming and J lost 0 bases, with 11 bases between them. This CDR3 comprises 14 residues. Per the germline V gene, CDR1 is SQVTM and CDR2 is ANQGSEA. Scientists amplified the TCR beta CDR3 regions from RNA transcripts. HTBI-primed RT-PCR formed the first round, and a multiplex PCR formed the second. TCRdb analysed the multiplex PCR reads with MiXCR anew, one entry per CDR3 protein. The sample gives fewer than 650,000 distinct CDR3 sequences, about a fifth of which show up once; about 6.6% is in the top ten. This sample is part of a study of Graves' ophthalmopathy and Graves' hyperthyroidism. The study's findings and limits: Most thyroid clonotypes expanded beyond 0.001 frequency were also found in blood. This model predicted ophthalmopathy progression (sensitivity around 70%, specificity 72% to 80%). Using a 13-signature model, the authors split ophthalmopathy from stable hyperthyroidism, with 87.88% sensitivity and approximately 81% specificity.

The specimen sequenced was peripheral blood. V and J are TRBV29-1 and TRBJ1-1, with a weak D call TRBD1 (5 bases). The sequence was obtained from a young woman with stable Graves' hyperthyroidism. Some clones in this sample may be carry-over from other donors' samples. CDR3 residues: CSVEGGPMNTEAFF. For the CDR3, the DNA is TGCAGCGTTGAGGGGGGACCGATGAACACTGAAGCTTTCTTT.